Below are 15 T cell receptor beta chains sequenced from a single sample in a study of spatial heterogeneity in lung cancer. Time point given: sample taken at primary tumor resection. TCRdb ran MiXCR on the 5' RACE reads and lists one entry per CDR3 protein. The sample carries approximately 40,000 distinct CDR3 sequences, roughly 8% recorded once. The sample consisted of PBMCs, taken at surgery. These receptors were taken from a male donor with early-stage non-small cell lung cancer.

This clonotype was seen a few times. The V and J genes are TRBV20-1 and TRBJ2-2; no clear D gene. V lost 3 bases to trimming and J lost 6 bases, with 11 bases between them. The CDR3 consists of 13 residues. Germline CDR1 and CDR2: DFQATT and SNEGSKA (reference sequence). The CDR3 here is CSASLGRSGELFF. DNA of the CDR3: TGCAGTGCTAGCCTTGGGCGGTCCGGGGAGCTGTTTTTT.

Many counts were recorded for this clonotype. The chain employs TRBV7-2 and TRBJ2-3; 9 bases match TRBD2. The V and J ends lost 2 bases and 0 bases, in that order; junction bases with no gene match: 6. CDR3 length: 17 amino acids. Germline-derived CDR1 and CDR2 are SGHTA and FQGNSA. CDR3 region: CASSLNPSGTSTDTQYF. The CDR3 DNA reads as TGTGCCAGCAGCTTAAATCCTAGCGGGACTAGCACAGATACGCAGTATTTT.

The chain employs TRBV5-1 and TRBJ1-2; 8 bases align to TRBD1. Germline CDR1 reads SGHRS; CDR2 reads YFSETQ. V trimming: 2 bases; J trimming: 7 bases; junction bases outside the gene matches: 4. The length of the CDR3 is 13 residues. In nucleotides, the CDR3 is TGCGCCAGCAGCTTCGGACAGGGCTTTGGCTACACCTTC. Translated: CASSFGQGFGYTF.

This clonotype was detected many times. The V call is TRBV27, the J call TRBJ2-2; D not certain. Germline V lookup: CDR1 MNHEY, CDR2 SMNVEV (reference sequence). CDR3 length: 12 amino acids. V lost 2 bases, J lost 7 bases, and 5 bases lay in between. In DNA form, the CDR3 reads TGTGCCAGCAGTTTAGGCGTCGGGGAGCTGTTTTTT. Amino acid sequence: CASSLGVGELFF.

This clonotype appeared many times. This chain joins TRBV7-2 and TRBJ1-6, with a tentative D call TRBD1 (6 bases). This CDR3 is 15 amino acids long. V was shortened by 5 bases and J by 7 bases, with 15 bases between the two germline ends. Germline values: CDR1 SGHTA, CDR2 FQGNSA. The CDR3 here is CASSLHRERNSPLHF. The CDR3 DNA is TGTGCCAGCAGCCTTCACAGGGAGCGAAATTCACCCCTCCACTTT.

This rearrangement joins TRBV18 to TRBJ2-3, with D unclear. Germline CDR1 and CDR2: KGHSH and LQKENI. Trimming cost V 5 bases and J 4 bases, with 10 bases left between them. The CDR3 totals 13 residues. The chain's CDR3 is CASSTYLADTQYF. CDR3 bases: TGTGCCAGCTCAACTTACCTGGCAGATACGCAGTATTTT.

This clonotype was observed at least ten times. This chain joins TRBV6-5 and TRBJ2-1; 9 nucleotides agree with TRBD2. The length of the CDR3 is 16 residues. Losses at the gene ends were 3 bases for V and 5 bases for J; bases not matched to a gene: 8. Germline V gives CDR1 MNHEY, CDR2 SVGAGI. For the CDR3, the DNA is TGTGCCAGCAGTTATAAGCGGACTAGCGCAAACAATGAGCAGTTCTTC. Translation gives CASSYKRTSANNEQFF.

This clonotype was picked up many times. The chain's CDR3 is CASSFWARGGGYTF. The DNA of the CDR3 is TGTGCCAGCAGTTTCTGGGCCCGGGGAGGAGGCTACACCTTC. The V call is TRBV27, the J call TRBJ1-2; D is undetermined. Germline CDR1 and CDR2: MNHEY and SMNVEV (reference sequence). V gave up 3 bases and J gave up 8 bases, with 16 bases separating them. CDR3 length: 14 residues.

CDR3 coding DNA: TGTGCCAGCTATAAAGGGACTAGCTTGGAGACCCAGTACTTC. Protein product: CASYKGTSLETQYF. V usage is TRBV6-2 or TRBV6-3 and J usage is TRBJ2-5; 9 bases line up with TRBD2. Germline CDR1 MNHEY, CDR2 SVGEGT. V shed 8 bases, J shed 5 bases, and the junction held 9 bases outside the gene matches. The CDR3 loop spans 14 amino acids.

This clonotype was seen repeatedly, ten times or more. This chain joins TRBV6-2 or TRBV6-3 and TRBJ1-1, with D hard to call. Trimming left V 2 bases short and J 4 bases short, with 8 bases between. This CDR3 has 13 residues. CDR1 and CDR2 from the germline V gene are MNHEY and SVGEGT. Here the CDR3 reads CASSYQRGTEAFF. The CDR3 DNA sequence: TGTGCCAGCAGTTACCAACGGGGCACTGAAGCTTTCTTT.

This clonotype came up many times. The V gene is TRBV6-5, the J gene TRBJ2-5; no definite D call. The ends were cut back, 0 bases at V and 1 base at J, with 9 bases in the middle. CDR1 is MNHEY, CDR2 SVGAGI, per germline. CDR3 size: 15 residues. DNA for the CDR3: TGTGCCAGCAGTTACTCAGGTCGGGCCCAAGAGACCCAGTACTTC. This codes for CASSYSGRAQETQYF.

This clonotype was observed many times. The J gene is TRBJ2-3, the V gene TRBV6-5; weak D call: TRBD1 (6 bases). The V gene's germline CDR1 is MNHEY and CDR2 SVGAGI. The CDR3 extends over 12 amino acids. Between the trimmed V and J ends, which lost 6 bases and 5 bases, there was a span of 9 bases. The CDR3 spells CASRSQGDTQYF. In DNA, the CDR3 is TGTGCCAGCAGGTCACAGGGAGATACGCAGTATTTT.

The rearrangement uses TRBV7-2 and TRBJ1-5, with D uncertain. This CDR3 has 15 residues. Germline CDR1 is SGHTA and CDR2 is FQGNSA. Between the trimmed V and J ends, which lost 0 bases and 0 bases, there was a span of 6 bases. CDR3 bases: TGTGCCAGCAGCTTAGCAGATTATAGCAATCAGCCCCAGCATTTT. The encoded protein is CASSLADYSNQPQHF.

In its sample, this clonotype was seen many times. The rearrangement joins TRBV6-5 to TRBJ2-1; 12 nucleotides align to TRBD2. Germline CDR1 reads MNHEY; CDR2 reads SVGAGI. The CDR3 spans 15 residues. Trimming cost V 5 bases and J 9 bases; bases outside gene matches: 8. CDR3 in amino acids: CASSRLAGGPGEQFF. The CDR3 DNA reads TGTGCCAGCAGTCGGCTAGCGGGAGGGCCGGGTGAGCAGTTCTTC.

In its sample, this clonotype is medium-sized. V and J are TRBV27 and TRBJ1-1, with a tentative D call TRBD1 (6 bases). Trimming cost V 4 bases and J 4 bases, with 10 bases left between them. Germline V gives CDR1 MNHEY, CDR2 SMNVEV (reference sequence). The CDR3 length is 13 residues. The CDR3 sequence: CASSSGGGTEAFF. The CDR3 DNA reads TGTGCCAGCAGTTCAGGAGGGGGCACTGAAGCTTTCTTT.